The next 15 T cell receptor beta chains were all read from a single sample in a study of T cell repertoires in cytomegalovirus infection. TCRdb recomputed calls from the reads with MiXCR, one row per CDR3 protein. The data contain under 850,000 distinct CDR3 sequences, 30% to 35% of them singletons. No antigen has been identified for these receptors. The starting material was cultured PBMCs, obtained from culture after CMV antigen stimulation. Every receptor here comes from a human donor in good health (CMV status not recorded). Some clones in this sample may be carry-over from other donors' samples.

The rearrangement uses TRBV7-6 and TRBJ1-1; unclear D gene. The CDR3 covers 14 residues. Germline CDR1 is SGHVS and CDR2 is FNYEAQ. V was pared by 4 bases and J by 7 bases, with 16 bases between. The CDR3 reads CASSSWPLLGEAFF. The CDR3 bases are TGTGCCAGCAGCTCCTGGCCCCTGCTGGGTGAAGCTTTCTTT.

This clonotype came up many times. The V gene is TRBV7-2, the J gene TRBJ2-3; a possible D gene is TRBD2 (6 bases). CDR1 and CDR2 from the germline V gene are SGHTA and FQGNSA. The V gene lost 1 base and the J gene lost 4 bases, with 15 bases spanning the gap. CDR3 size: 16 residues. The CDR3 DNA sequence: TGTGCCAGCAGCTTAGTTGCGGGAAACCCCCCAGATACGCAGTATTTT. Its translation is CASSLVAGNPPDTQYF.

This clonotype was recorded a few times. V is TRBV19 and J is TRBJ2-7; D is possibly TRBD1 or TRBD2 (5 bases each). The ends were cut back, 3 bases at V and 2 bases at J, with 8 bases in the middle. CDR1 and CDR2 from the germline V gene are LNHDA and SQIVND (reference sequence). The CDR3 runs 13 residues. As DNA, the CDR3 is TGTGCCAGTAGTATCCAGGGAGCCTACGAGCAGTACTTC. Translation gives CASSIQGAYEQYF.

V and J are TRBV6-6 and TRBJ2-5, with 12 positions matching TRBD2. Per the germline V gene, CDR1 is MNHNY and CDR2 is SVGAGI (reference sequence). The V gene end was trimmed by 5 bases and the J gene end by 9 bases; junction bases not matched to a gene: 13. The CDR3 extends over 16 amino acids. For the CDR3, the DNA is TGTGCCAGCAGTCAGACTAGCGGGGGCGCCCAAGTCGCCCAGTACTTC. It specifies CASSQTSGGAQVAQYF.

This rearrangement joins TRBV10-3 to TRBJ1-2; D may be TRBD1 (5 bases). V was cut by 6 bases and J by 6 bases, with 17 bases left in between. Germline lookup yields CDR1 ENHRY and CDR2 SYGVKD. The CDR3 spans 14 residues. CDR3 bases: TGTGCCATCAGAGGTAACAGGTGGGGTGATGGCTACACCTTC. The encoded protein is CAIRGNRWGDGYTF.

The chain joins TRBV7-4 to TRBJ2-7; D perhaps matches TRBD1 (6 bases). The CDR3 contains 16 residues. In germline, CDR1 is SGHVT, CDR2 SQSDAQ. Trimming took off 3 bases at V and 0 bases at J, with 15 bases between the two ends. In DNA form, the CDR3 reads TGTGCCAGCAGCTTCGGTGGACAGTTTAGCTCCTACGAGCAGTACTTC. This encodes CASSFGGQFSSYEQYF.

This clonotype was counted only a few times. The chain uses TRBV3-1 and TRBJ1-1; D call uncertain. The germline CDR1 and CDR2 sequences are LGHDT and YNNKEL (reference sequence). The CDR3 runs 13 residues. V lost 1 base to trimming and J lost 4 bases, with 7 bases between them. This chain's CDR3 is CASSQGLITEAFF. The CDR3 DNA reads TGTGCCAGCAGCCAAGGGCTAATCACTGAAGCTTTCTTT. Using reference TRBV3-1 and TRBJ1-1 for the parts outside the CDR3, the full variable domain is DTAVSQTPKYLVTQMGNDKSIKCEQNLGHDTMYWYKQDSKKFLKIMFSYNNKELIINETVPNRFSPKSPDKAHLNLHINSLELGDSAVYFCASSQGLITEAFFGQGTRLTVV.

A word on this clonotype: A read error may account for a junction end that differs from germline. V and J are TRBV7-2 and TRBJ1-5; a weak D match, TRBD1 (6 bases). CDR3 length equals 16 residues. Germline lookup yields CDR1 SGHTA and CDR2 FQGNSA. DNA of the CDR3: TGTGCCACCAGCCCGTACTCCGGGACACTGGGTCAGCCCCAGCATTTT. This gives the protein CATSPYSGTLGQPQHF.

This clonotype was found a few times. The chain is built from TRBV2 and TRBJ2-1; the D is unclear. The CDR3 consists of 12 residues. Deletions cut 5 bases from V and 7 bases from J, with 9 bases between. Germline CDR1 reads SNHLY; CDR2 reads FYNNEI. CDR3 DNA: TGTGCCAGCAGTTCTTTACGGAATGAGCAGTTCTTC. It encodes CASSSLRNEQFF.

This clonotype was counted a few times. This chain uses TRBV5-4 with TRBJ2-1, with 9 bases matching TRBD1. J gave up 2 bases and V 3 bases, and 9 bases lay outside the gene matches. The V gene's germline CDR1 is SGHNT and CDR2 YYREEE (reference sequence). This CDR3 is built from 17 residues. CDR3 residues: CASSSPTGGVPYNEQFF. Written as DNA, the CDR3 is TGTGCCAGCAGCTCGCCCACAGGGGGCGTCCCCTACAATGAGCAGTTCTTC.

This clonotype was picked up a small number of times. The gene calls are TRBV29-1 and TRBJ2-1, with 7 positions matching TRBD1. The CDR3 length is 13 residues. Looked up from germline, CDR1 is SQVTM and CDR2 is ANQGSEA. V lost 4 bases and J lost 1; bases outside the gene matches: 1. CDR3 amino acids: CSVGGQSYNEQFF. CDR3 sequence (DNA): TGCAGCGTTGGGGGACAGTCCTACAATGAGCAGTTCTTC.

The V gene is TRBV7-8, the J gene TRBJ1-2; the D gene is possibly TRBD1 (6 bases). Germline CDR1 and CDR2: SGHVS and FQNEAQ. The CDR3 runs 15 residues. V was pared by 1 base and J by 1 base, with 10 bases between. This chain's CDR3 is CASSLGQAINYGYTF. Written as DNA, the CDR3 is TGTGCCAGCAGCTTAGGACAGGCTATTAACTATGGCTACACCTTC.

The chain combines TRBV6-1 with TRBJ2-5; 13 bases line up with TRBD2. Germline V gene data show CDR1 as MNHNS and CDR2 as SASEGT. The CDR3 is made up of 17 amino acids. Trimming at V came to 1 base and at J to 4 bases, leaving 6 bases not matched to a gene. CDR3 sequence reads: CASSEGRGLAGLETQYF. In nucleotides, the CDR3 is TGTGCCAGCAGTGAAGGTCGGGGACTAGCGGGGTTAGAGACCCAGTACTTC.

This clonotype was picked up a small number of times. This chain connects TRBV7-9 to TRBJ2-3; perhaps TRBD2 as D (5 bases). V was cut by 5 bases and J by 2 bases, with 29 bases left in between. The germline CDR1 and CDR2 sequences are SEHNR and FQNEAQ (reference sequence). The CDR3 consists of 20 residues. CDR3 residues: CASSPQTGLVVLKVTDTQYF. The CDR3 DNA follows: TGTGCCAGCAGCCCTCAGACGGGGTTAGTTGTCTTGAAGGTCACAGATACGCAGTATTTT.

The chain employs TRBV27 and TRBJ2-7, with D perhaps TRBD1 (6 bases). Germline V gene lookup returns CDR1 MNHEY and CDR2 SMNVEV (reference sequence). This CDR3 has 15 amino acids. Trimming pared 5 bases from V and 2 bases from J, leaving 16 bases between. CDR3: CASSPRMDSTYEQYF. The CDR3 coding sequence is TGTGCCAGCAGTCCCAGGATGGACAGCACCTACGAGCAGTACTTC.